This T cell receptor (beta chain) was sequenced during a study of blood T cells in healthy people across ages (dated by TCRdb to 2014 to 2015). Regarding the complete study: In model experiments, template switching captured about one uniquely barcoded TCR beta cDNA molecule for every two T cells. To track age-related changes in TCR beta repertoire diversity, the study relied on deep sequencing normalized with unique cDNA molecular identifiers. For two donors (one aged 18 to 30 and one aged 80 or older), the study analyzed two additional independent replicas of 1 million unique cDNA reads from the same blood draw. To avoid experimental bias, donors of different ages were randomly spread across the sequencing lanes. Donors were grouped into four age groups: young (average approximately 16 years), middle-aged (about 38), aged (around 60) and long-lived (approximately 75). The investigation overall reported the following: The percentage of naive T cells measured by flow cytometry correlated strongly with observed TCR beta diversity. Estimates of total diversity from one million sequenced T cells were regarded as lower bounds and underestimates. As age increased, observed TCR beta diversity per million T cells dropped in a roughly linear way, and a significant reduction was already evident by age about 40. Bulk unsorted PBMC profiling prevented conclusive comparison of naive and antigen-experienced compartments. The CMV infection status of donors was not known, potentially confounding age-related changes in expanded clonotypes. The long-lived group showed more naive CD4+ T cells, fewer expanded clones and increased TCR diversity than the aged group, suggesting age selection.

In the germline V gene, CDR1 corresponds to MGHDK and CDR2 to SYGVNS. The CDR3 numbers 13 residues from cysteine through phenylalanine. Only the CDR3 part of the read is kept: 39 bases, read in frame from the first base. V was cut back by 1 base and J by 8 bases, leaving a gap of 12 bases between them. The approximately 41 donors, aged about 6 to 100 years, were systemically healthy Caucasian individuals from Russia. Around 9.9 milliliters of peripheral blood were collected from each donor into EDTA-treated Vacutainer tubes. Ficoll-Paque density-gradient centrifugation was used to isolate PBMCs, with at least 6 million obtained per sample. Trizol reagent was used to extract total RNA from PBMCs, with at least 6 micrograms per sample. For every donor, flow cytometry on a PBMC aliquot measured the percentage of naive CD45RAhigh/CD27high T cells. Preparation of the library involved 5' RACE. Instrument used: Illumina HiSeq 2500. A second PCR of about 6 to 11 cycles was run with a J-beta primer mix and a sample-barcoded 5' primer. A unique molecular identifier was introduced onto each TCR beta cDNA molecule by a template-switch 5' adaptor carrying 12 random nucleotides. At least 3 million CDR3-containing paired-end reads were obtained from each sample. All of the RNA was converted into first-strand cDNA using the Mint cDNA synthesis kit, with a TRBC-specific oligonucleotide serving as the primer. All cDNA was treated with uracil-DNA glycosylase and then went through a first 18-cycle PCR with the universal primers M1SS and BC2_uni_R. In the paper's pipeline: For normalization, 1 million high-quality reads were randomly selected from each sample, with every read carrying a distinct molecular identifier. Instead of being binned into consensus sequences, reads with shared molecular identifiers were discarded. MiTCR, run with a Q25 quality threshold and the strictest error-elimination algorithm, handled CDR3 identification, clonotype clustering and error correction. A nonparametric unseen species model using Euler transformation provided a lower-bound estimate of total TCR beta diversity. Clones were called with MiXCR by TCRdb after fastp trimmed the public reads at Q25, and only in-frame beta chains were retained. Entries are consolidated by CDR3 protein sequence, retaining the most common genes and DNA. It is TCRdb's table, rather than the study itself, that gives the V and J calls and clone size. The table for this sample lists about 620,000 distinct CDR3 sequences; approximately 52% of them were counted only once. Approximately 15% of the sample goes to the ten largest clones.

Worth noting for this clonotype: Its antigen has not been determined. Qualities for individual bases were not recorded, and no much larger clone is one base off.

Rearrangement joined TRBV25-1 to TRBJ2-7, with the D gene call left open. The sequence was collected from a woman older than 75 in good health. Sequencing input: blood. CDR3 reads: CASSELGLVKQYF. The bases are TGTGCCAGCAGTGAATTGGGGTTGGTCAAGCAGTACTTC.